This T cell receptor (beta chain) was sequenced in a study of vaccination effects on CD4 cells after COVID-19. Overall study context: Among convalescent patients, two provided samples 16 days and one week before vaccination. Study conclusions and caveats: Clones arising from infection and from vaccination showed marked clonal contraction late after vaccination. Small numbers of convalescent patients limited the study. It also lacked early post-infection timepoints.

Comment on this clone: What it binds is not known.

V was pared by 6 bases and J by 1 base, with 12 bases between. The CDR3 covers 14 residues. The germline V gene encodes CDR1 SGHRS and CDR2 YFSETQ. Using viral peptide pools, the ViraFEST assay grew out antigen-specific CD4+ T cells prior to sequencing. After roughly 10 days in culture, the CD4+ T cells were isolated. PCR-confirmed SARS-CoV-2 infection occurred in the person between March and December 2020. Half-medium changes using IL-2 medium occurred on days 3 and 7. Profiling relied on immunoSEQ multiplex PCR, and the TCRdb table lists in-frame clones only, not all of them. The table shows 20,000 to 25,000 clones, with 74% occurring only once.

The chain has TRBV5-1 and TRBJ2-3, with a tentative D call TRBD2 (5 bases). The receptor was isolated from a human donor who had a prior SARS-CoV-2 infection. The source material was CD4+ T cells from PBMCs cultured with a peptide pool, sampled before COVID-19 vaccination. The CDR3 DNA sequence: TGCGCCAGCACCGAGGGCGTGGGCACAGATACGCAGTATTTT. Protein: CASTEGVGTDTQYF.